In this sample, the clone carrying this T cell receptor beta chain turned up a few times. The antigen is not known. The sample originates from a study of T cells in Graves' hyperthyroidism and ophthalmopathy. About the research overall: Peripheral blood was collected at initial diagnosis, before any treatment. General study findings and limits: Among thyroid clonotypes expanded above 0.001, most also appeared in blood.

Isolation of PBMCs was performed on around 9.4 ml fresh peripheral blood. Researchers took RNA transcripts and amplified the TCR beta CDR3 regions from them. The HTBI primer set drove a first-round RT-PCR of the TCR CDR3. One entry per CDR3 protein results from TCRdb running MiXCR on the multiplex PCR reads. The table includes about 300,000 distinct CDR3 sequences, roughly a fifth detected once. This CDR3 spans 13 amino acids. CDR1 and CDR2 from the germline V gene are MNHEY and SVGAGI. Trimming took off 2 bases at V and 6 bases at J, with 7 bases between the two ends. The TCR originated in a man in his fifties with Graves' ophthalmopathy. The gene calls are TRBV6-5 and TRBJ2-2; D perhaps matches TRBD1 (5 bases). The sequenced sample was blood. The CDR3 here is CASSYQGSGELFF. The CDR3 DNA follows: TGTGCCAGCAGTTACCAGGGATCCGGGGAGCTGTTTTTT.